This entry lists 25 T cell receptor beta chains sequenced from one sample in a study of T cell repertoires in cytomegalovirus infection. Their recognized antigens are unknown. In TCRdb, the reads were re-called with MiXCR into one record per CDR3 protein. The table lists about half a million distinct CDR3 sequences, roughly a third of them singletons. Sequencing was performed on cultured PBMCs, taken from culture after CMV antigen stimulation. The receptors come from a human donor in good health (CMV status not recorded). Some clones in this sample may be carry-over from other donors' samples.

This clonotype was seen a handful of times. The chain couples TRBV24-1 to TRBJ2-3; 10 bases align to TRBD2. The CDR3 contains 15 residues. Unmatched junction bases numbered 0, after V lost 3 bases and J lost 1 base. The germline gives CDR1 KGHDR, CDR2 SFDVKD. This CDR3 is CATSDGLAGTDTQYF. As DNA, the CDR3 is TGTGCCACCAGTGATGGACTAGCGGGCACAGATACGCAGTATTTT.

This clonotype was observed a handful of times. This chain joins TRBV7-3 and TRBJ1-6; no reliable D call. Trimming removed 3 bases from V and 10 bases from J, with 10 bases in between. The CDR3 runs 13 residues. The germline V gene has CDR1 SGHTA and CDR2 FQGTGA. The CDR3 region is CASSFGERSPLHF. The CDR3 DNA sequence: TGTGCCAGCAGCTTTGGGGAAAGATCACCCCTCCACTTT.

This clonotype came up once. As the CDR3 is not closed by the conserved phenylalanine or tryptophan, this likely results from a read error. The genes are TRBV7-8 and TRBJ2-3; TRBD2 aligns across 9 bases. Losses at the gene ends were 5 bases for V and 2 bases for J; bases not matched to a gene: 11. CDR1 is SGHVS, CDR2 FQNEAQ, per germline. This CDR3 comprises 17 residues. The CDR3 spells CASSVNTGGRATDTQYY. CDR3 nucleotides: TGTGCCAGCAGCGTAAACACGGGCGGGAGGGCCACAGATACGCAGTATTAT.

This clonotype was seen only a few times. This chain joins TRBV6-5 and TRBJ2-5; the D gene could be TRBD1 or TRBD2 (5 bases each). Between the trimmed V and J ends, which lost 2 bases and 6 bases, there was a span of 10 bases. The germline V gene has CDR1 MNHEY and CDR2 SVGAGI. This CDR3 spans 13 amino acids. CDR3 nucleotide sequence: TGTGCCAGCAGTTACGTTCAGGGACAGACCCAGTACTTC. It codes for CASSYVQGQTQYF.

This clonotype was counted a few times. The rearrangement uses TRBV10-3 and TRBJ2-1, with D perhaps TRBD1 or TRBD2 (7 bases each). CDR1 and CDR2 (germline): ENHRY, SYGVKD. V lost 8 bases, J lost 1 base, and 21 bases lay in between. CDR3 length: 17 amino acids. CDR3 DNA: TGTGCCATCGGTCGGCTTCCAGGGGGGGGGTCCTACAATGAGCAGTTCTTC. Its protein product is CAIGRLPGGGSYNEQFF.

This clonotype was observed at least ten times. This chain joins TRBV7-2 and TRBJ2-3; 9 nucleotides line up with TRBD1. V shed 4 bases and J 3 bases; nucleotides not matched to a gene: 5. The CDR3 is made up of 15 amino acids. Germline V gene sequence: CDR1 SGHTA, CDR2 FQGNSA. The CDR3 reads CASSSRTGETDTQYF. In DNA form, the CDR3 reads TGTGCCAGCAGCTCCCGGACAGGGGAGACAGATACGCAGTATTTT.

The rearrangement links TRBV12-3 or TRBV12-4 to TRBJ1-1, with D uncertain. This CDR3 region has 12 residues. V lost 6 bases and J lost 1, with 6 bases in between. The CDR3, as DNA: TGTGCCAGCAGGTACAGGAACACTGAAGCTTTCTTT. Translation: CASRYRNTEAFF.

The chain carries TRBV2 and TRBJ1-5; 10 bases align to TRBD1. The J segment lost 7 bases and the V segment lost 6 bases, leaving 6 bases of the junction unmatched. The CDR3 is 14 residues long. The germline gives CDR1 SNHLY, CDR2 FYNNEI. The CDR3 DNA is TGTGCCAGCAGGCGGGACAGGGGCGGACAGCCCCAGCATTTT. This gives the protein CASRRDRGGQPQHF.

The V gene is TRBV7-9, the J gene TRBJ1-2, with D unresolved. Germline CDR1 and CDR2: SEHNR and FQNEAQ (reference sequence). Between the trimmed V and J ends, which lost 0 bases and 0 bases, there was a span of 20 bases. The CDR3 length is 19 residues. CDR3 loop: CASSLAIEGWTRTNYGYTF. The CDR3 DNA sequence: TGTGCCAGCAGCTTAGCTATTGAAGGGTGGACGCGAACTAACTATGGCTACACCTTC.

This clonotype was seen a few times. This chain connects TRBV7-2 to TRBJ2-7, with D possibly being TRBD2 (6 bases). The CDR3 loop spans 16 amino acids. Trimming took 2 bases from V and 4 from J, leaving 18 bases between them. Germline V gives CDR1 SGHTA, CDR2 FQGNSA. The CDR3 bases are TGTGCCAGCAGCTTATACGGGAGTAATGCCATTTACGAGCAGTACTTC. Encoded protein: CASSLYGSNAIYEQYF. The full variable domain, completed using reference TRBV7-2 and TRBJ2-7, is GAGVSQSPSNKVTEKGKDVELRCDPISGHTALYWYRQSLGQGLEFLIYFQGNSAPDKSGLPSDRFSAERTGGSVSTLTIQRTQQEDSAVYLCASSLYGSNAIYEQYFGPGTRLTVT.

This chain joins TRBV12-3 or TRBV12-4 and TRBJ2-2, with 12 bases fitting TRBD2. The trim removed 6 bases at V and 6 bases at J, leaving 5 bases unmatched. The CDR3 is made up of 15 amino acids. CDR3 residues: CASRGASGRAGELFF. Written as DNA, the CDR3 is TGTGCCAGCAGGGGCGCTAGCGGGAGGGCCGGGGAGCTGTTTTTT.

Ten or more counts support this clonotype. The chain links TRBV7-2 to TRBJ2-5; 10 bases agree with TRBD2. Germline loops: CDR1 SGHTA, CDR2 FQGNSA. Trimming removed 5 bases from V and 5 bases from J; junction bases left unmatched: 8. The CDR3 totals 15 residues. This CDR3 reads CASSPRLAGRETQYF. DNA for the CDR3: TGTGCCAGCAGCCCCCGACTAGCGGGTCGGGAGACCCAGTACTTC.

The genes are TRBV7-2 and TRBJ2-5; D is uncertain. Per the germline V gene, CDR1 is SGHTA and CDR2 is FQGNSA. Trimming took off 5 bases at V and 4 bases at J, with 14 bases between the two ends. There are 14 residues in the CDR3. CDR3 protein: CASSPRSIGETQYF. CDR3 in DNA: TGTGCCAGCAGCCCCCGGTCGATTGGAGAGACCCAGTACTTC.

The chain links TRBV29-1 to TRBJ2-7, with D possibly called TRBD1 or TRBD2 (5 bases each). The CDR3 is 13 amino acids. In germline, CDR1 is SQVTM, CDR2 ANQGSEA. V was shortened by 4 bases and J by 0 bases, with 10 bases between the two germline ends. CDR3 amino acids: CSVGGVSSYEQYF. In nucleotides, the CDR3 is TGCAGCGTTGGAGGGGTGTCCTCCTACGAGCAGTACTTC.

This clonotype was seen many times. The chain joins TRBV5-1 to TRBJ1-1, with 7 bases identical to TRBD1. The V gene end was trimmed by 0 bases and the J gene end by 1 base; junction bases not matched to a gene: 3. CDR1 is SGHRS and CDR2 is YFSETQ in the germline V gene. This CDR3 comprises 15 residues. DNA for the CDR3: TGCGCCAGCAGCTTGGGGGGACAGACGAACACTGAAGCTTTCTTT. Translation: CASSLGGQTNTEAFF. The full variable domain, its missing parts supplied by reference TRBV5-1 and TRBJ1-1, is KAGVTQTPRYLIKTRGQQVTLSCSPISGHRSVSWYQQTPGQGLQFLFEYFSETQRNKGNFPGRFSGRQFSNSRSEMNVSTLELGDSALYLCASSLGGQTNTEAFFGQGTRLTVV.

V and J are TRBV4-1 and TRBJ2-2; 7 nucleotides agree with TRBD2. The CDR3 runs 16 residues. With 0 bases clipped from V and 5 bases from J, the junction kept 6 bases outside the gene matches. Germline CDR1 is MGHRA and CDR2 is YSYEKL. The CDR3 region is CASSQEGGGRTGELFF. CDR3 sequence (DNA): TGCGCCAGCAGCCAAGAGGGGGGGGGGAGGACCGGGGAGCTGTTTTTT.

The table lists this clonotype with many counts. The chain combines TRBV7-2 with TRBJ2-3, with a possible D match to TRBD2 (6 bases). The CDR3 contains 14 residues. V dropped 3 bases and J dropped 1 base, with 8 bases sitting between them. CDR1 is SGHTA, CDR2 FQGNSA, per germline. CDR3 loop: CASSLRGGTDTQYF. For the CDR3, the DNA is TGTGCCAGCAGCTTGCGCGGGGGCACAGATACGCAGTATTTT.

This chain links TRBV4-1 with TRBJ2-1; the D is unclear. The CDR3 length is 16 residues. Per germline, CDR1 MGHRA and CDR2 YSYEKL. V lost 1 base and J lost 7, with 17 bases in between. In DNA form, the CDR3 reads TGCGCCAGCAGCCAAGCCCCCAGTCGACCCGAGAATGAGCAGTTCTTC. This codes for CASSQAPSRPENEQFF.

CDR3 amino acids: CASSISSYEQYV. As DNA, the CDR3 is TGTGCCAGCAGTATCAGCTCCTACGAGCAGTACGTC. The chain joins TRBV12-3 or TRBV12-4 to TRBJ2-7, with D uncertain. The CDR3 consists of 12 residues. Trimming stripped 5 bases from V and 0 bases from J, with 5 bases between.

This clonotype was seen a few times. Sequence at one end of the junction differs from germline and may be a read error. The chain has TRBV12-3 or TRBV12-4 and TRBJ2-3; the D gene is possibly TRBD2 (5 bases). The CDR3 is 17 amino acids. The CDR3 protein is CASSFIPPRRTTDSQYF. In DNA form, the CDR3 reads TGTGCCAGCAGTTTCATCCCCCCCCGGAGGACCACAGATTCGCAGTATTTT.

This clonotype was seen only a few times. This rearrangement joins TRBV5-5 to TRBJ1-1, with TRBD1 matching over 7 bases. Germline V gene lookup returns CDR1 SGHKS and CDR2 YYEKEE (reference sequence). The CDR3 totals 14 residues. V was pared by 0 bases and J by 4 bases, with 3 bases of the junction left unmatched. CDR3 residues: CASSLDRGSTEAFF. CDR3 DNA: TGTGCCAGCAGCTTGGACAGGGGCAGCACTGAAGCTTTCTTT. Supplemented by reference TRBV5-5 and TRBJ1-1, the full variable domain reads DAGVTQSPTHLIKTRGQQVTLRCSPISGHKSVSWYQQVLGQGPQFIFQYYEKEERGRGNFPDRFSARQFPNYSSELNVNALLLGDSALYLCASSLDRGSTEAFFGQGTRLTVV.

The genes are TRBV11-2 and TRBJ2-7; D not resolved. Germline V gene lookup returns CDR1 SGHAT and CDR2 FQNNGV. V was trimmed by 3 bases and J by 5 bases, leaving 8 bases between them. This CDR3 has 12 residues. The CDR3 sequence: CASSFVGHEQYV. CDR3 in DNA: TGTGCCAGCAGCTTTGTGGGCCACGAGCAGTACGTC.

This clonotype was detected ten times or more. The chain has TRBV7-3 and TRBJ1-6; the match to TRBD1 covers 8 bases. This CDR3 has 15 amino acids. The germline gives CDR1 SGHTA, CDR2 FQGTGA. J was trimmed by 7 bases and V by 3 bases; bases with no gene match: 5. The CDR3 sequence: CASSLDRARNSPLHF. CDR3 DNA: TGTGCCAGCAGCTTGGACAGGGCGAGGAATTCACCCCTCCACTTT.

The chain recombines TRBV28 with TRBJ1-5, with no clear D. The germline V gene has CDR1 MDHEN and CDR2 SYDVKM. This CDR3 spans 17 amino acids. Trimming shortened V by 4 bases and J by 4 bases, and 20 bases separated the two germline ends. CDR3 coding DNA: TGTGCCAGCAGTTCTCTCAAACACCTCCTCGAAAATCAGCCCCAGCATTTT. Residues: CASSSLKHLLENQPQHF. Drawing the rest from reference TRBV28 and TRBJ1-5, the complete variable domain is DVKVTQSSRYLVKRTGEKVFLECVQDMDHENMFWYRQDPGLGLRLIYFSYDVKMKEKGDIPEGYSVSREKKERFSLILESASTNQTSMYLCASSSLKHLLENQPQHFGDGTRLSIL.

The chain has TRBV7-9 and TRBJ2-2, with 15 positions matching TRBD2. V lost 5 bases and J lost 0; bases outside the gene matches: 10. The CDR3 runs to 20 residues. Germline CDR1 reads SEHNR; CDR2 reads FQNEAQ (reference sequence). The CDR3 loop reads CASSLGLAGGLVSNTGELFF. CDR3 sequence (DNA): TGTGCCAGCAGCCTGGGACTAGCGGGAGGACTAGTGTCGAACACCGGGGAGCTGTTTTTT.